Listed below are T cell receptor beta chains from one sample, sequenced in a study of vaccination and CD4 T cells after COVID-19. Their recognized antigens are unknown. One entry per CDR3 protein results from TCRdb running MiXCR on the PCR reads. Altogether more than 9,000 distinct CDR3 sequences are present, 45% to 50% being singletons, with the ten largest covering 13% to 15%. The sample taken for sequencing was CD4+ T cells from blood, cultured in vitro. These receptors were obtained from a human donor who had recovered from COVID-19. CDR3s include the opening cysteine and the closing phenylalanine or tryptophan. Each record gives: clone size, D gene, J gene, V gene, CDR3 protein, CDR3 DNA. D genes are given only for firm matches. Part of the rows lack a size; the others show once, few, many or a class for expanded clones.

NA	NA	TRBJ1-4	TRBV19	CASSIGRDWNEKLFF	TGTGCCAGTAGTATAGGCCGGGACTGGAATGAAAAACTGTTTTTT
NA	TRBD1	TRBJ1-2	TRBV27	CASSLSGQGYGYTF	TGTGCCAGCAGTTTAAGCGGACAGGGCTATGGCTACACCTTC
NA	NA	TRBJ1-4	TRBV19	CASRQHRDREKLFF	TGTGCCAGTAGGCAACACAGGGATCGTGAAAAACTGTTTTTT
NA	TRBD2	TRBJ2-3	TRBV20-1	CSARDRKVLAGGLEADTQYF	TGCAGTGCTAGAGACCGAAAAGTGTTAGCGGGGGGGTTAGAGGCAGATACGCAGTATTTT
NA	TRBD1	TRBJ1-1	TRBV18	CASSPVGQAEAFF	TGTGCCAGCTCACCAGTTGGACAGGCTGAAGCTTTCTTT
few	NA	TRBJ1-2	TRBV14	CASSRMSGYYGYTF	TGTGCCAGCAGCCGCATGTCGGGCTACTATGGCTACACCTTC
once	NA	TRBJ1-1	TRBV14	CASSQFMNTEAFF	TGTGCCAGCAGCCAATTTATGAACACTGAAGCTTTCTTT
NA	NA	TRBJ1-1	TRBV7-8	CASSLVSETALNTEAFF	TGTGCCAGCAGCTTAGTAAGCGAGACAGCTCTGAACACTGAAGCTTTCTTT
large	NA	TRBJ1-2	TRBV29-1	CSVQRDFGYTF	TGCAGCGTTCAACGGGATTTTGGCTACACCTTC
NA	NA	TRBJ1-1	TRBV19	CASSIMTGLEAFF	TGTGCCAGTAGTATTATGACGGGACTTGAAGCTTTCTTT
NA	NA	TRBJ2-2	TRBV18	CASSPPIKGANTGELFF	TGTGCCAGCTCACCACCGATAAAGGGAGCGAACACCGGGGAGCTGTTTTTT
NA	TRBD1	TRBJ1-2	TRBV12-3/TRBV12-4	CASSLGTGGGGYTF	TGTGCCAGCAGTTTAGGGACAGGGGGCGGTGGCTACACCTTC
NA	NA	TRBJ2-7	TRBV6-1	CASTPGNIQYEQYF	TGTGCCAGCACCCCGGGGAACATACAGTACGAGCAGTACTTC
NA	TRBD1	TRBJ1-1	TRBV6-2/TRBV6-3	CASSSTTGSTEAFF	TGTGCCAGCAGTTCAACGACAGGGTCCACTGAAGCTTTCTTT
NA	TRBD2	TRBJ2-1	TRBV11-2	CASSSGLAGNEQFF	TGTGCCAGCAGCTCCGGACTAGCGGGCAATGAGCAGTTCTTC
NA	NA	TRBJ1-6	TRBV28	CASMGPQYNSPLHF	TGTGCCAGCATGGGACCGCAATATAATTCACCCCTCCACTTT
once	NA	TRBJ1-1	TRBV4-2	CASKNPGDSEAFF	TGTGCCAGCAAAAACCCAGGGGATTCTGAAGCTTTCTTT
few	TRBD1	TRBJ1-1	TRBV24-1	CATSEGGQGNTEAFF	TGTGCCACCAGTGAGGGGGGACAGGGGAACACTGAAGCTTTCTTT
NA	TRBD1	TRBJ1-4	TRBV20-1	CSARASTGTGGGKLFF	TGCAGTGCTAGAGCCTCGACCGGGACAGGGGGTGGAAAACTGTTTTTT
NA	TRBD1	TRBJ1-2	TRBV30	CAWSGQGSRGYTF	TGTGCCTGGAGTGGACAGGGAAGTCGAGGCTACACCTTC
NA	NA	TRBJ1-3	TRBV9	CASTPPGGNTIYF	TGTGCCAGCACCCCACCCGGCGGAAACACCATATATTTT
NA	NA	TRBJ1-5	TRBV7-2	CASSLARAQEPQHF	TGTGCCAGCAGCTTAGCCCGGGCCCAGGAGCCCCAGCATTTT
few	NA	TRBJ2-7	TRBV24-1	CATSDYLPWLYEQYF	TGTGCCACCAGTGATTATCTACCTTGGCTCTACGAGCAGTACTTC
NA	NA	TRBJ1-1	TRBV4-1	CASSHLGGGNTEAFF	TGCGCCAGCAGCCACCTAGGAGGGGGGAACACTGAAGCTTTCTTT
NA	NA	TRBJ2-7	TRBV5-4	CASSLAGAHEQYF	TGTGCCAGCAGCTTGGCGGGGGCCCACGAGCAGTACTTC
few	NA	TRBJ1-2	TRBV27	CASGFRAAYGYTF	TGTGCCAGCGGGTTCCGGGCAGCCTATGGCTACACCTTC
NA	TRBD2	TRBJ2-5	TRBV7-2	CASNILAVETQYF	TGTGCCAGCAACATACTAGCGGTAGAGACCCAGTACTTC
medium-sized	NA	TRBJ1-1	TRBV18	CASSIGGGNTEAFF	TGTGCCAGCTCAATCGGGGGGGGCAACACTGAAGCTTTCTTT
NA	TRBD2	TRBJ2-1	TRBV20-1	CSASVAGGPYNEQFF	TGCAGTGCTTCCGTAGCGGGAGGGCCCTACAATGAGCAGTTCTTC
NA	NA	TRBJ2-5	TRBV20-1	CSATAVGGLETQYF	TGCAGTGCAACAGCGGTAGGAGGGCTGGAGACCCAGTACTTC
once	TRBD2	TRBJ2-1	TRBV28	CASIPGTSGDNEQFF	TGTGCCAGCATCCCCGGGACTAGCGGAGACAATGAGCAGTTCTTC
few	NA	TRBJ1-1	TRBV6-1	CASSEPDSYEAFF	TGTGCCAGCAGTGAACCGGACAGTTATGAAGCTTTCTTT
few	TRBD2	TRBJ2-7	TRBV12-3/TRBV12-4	CASSSTSGGEQYF	TGTGCCAGCAGTAGTACTAGCGGGGGCGAGCAGTACTTC
few	TRBD1	TRBJ1-1	TRBV27	CASRQDRGEAFF	TGTGCCAGCAGACAGGACAGGGGCGAAGCTTTCTTT
NA	TRBD2	TRBJ2-6	TRBV9	CASSSGLADSGANVLTF	TGTGCCAGCAGCTCGGGACTAGCGGACTCTGGGGCCAACGTCCTGACTTTC
NA	NA	TRBJ1-1	TRBV6-2/TRBV6-3	CASSYKGVGYGEAFF	TGTGCCAGCAGTTACAAGGGGGTCGGTTATGGTGAAGCTTTCTTT
NA	TRBD2	TRBJ2-2	TRBV12-3/TRBV12-4	CASSPRGGNHGELFF	TGTGCCAGCAGTCCGCGGGGGGGTAATCACGGGGAGCTGTTTTTT
few	NA	TRBJ2-1	TRBV20-1	CSASSGGNEQFF	TGCAGTGCTAGTTCAGGAGGCAATGAGCAGTTCTTC
few	TRBD1	TRBJ1-2	TRBV6-1	CASSRGVAYGYTF	TGTGCCAGCAGCAGGGGGGTGGCTTATGGCTACACCTTC
large	TRBD1	TRBJ1-2	TRBV6-1	CASSEDRAPYGYTF	TGTGCCAGCAGTGAGGACAGGGCCCCCTATGGCTACACCTTC
NA	TRBD1	TRBJ1-4	TRBV7-2	CASSSSRGTEKLFF	TGTGCCAGCAGCTCGTCCAGGGGGACTGAAAAACTGTTTTTT
NA	TRBD2	TRBJ2-5	TRBV7-2	CASSLGLAGGFVETQYF	TGTGCCAGCAGCTTAGGACTAGCGGGAGGGTTTGTAGAGACCCAGTACTTC
NA	TRBD2	TRBJ2-3	TRBV15	CATSRATSGVLDTQYF	TGTGCCACCAGCAGAGCCACTAGCGGAGTGTTGGATACGCAGTATTTT
few	NA	TRBJ1-5	TRBV15	CATSRDQSQIRPQHF	TGTGCCACCAGCAGAGATCAGTCCCAGATACGGCCCCAGCATTTT
NA	TRBD1	TRBJ1-1	TRBV7-9	CASSSWTGQNTEAFF	TGTGCCAGCAGCTCCTGGACAGGACAGAACACTGAAGCTTTCTTT
NA	TRBD1	TRBJ1-1	TRBV11-3	CASSMTGTGNTEAFF	TGTGCCAGCAGCATGACCGGGACAGGGAACACTGAAGCTTTCTTT
NA	NA	TRBJ1-1	TRBV5-1	CASSLEQVVNTEAFF	TGCGCCAGCAGCTTGGAACAGGTCGTGAACACTGAAGCTTTCTTT
NA	NA	TRBJ2-3	TRBV7-2	CASSLAGSTDTQYF	TGTGCCAGCAGCTTAGCGGGCAGCACAGATACGCAGTATTTT
NA	NA	TRBJ2-2	TRBV6-2/TRBV6-3	CASSYRDTGELFF	TGTGCCAGCAGTTACAGGGACACCGGGGAGCTGTTTTTT
NA	NA	TRBJ1-6	TRBV30	CAWRGGSSYNSPLHF	TGTGCCTGGAGAGGTGGGAGCTCCTATAATTCACCCCTCCACTTT
few	TRBD1	TRBJ1-5	TRBV27	CASSLGTGGGQPQHF	TGTGCCAGCAGTCTCGGGACAGGGGGCGGTCAGCCCCAGCATTTT
NA	NA	TRBJ2-1	TRBV20-1	CSASSRGGEQFF	TGCAGTGCTAGTAGCCGGGGCGGTGAGCAGTTCTTC
NA	TRBD2	TRBJ2-1	TRBV6-1	CASRNLAGVRPNEQFF	TGTGCCAGCAGGAACCTAGCGGGAGTACGGCCCAATGAGCAGTTCTTC
few	NA	TRBJ2-2	TRBV28	CASSSGQNTGELFF	TGTGCCAGCAGTTCCGGACAGAACACCGGGGAGCTGTTTTTT
NA	NA	TRBJ2-3	TRBV20-1	CSAPRLGLRADTQYF	TGCAGTGCCCCCCGGTTGGGGCTACGGGCCGATACGCAGTATTTT
NA	NA	TRBJ1-1	TRBV11-3	CASSPEPSTEEAFF	TGTGCCAGCAGCCCCGAGCCATCGACAGAGGAAGCTTTCTTT
few	TRBD2	TRBJ2-7	TRBV20-1	CSATRTSGAYEQYF	TGCAGTGCTACCAGGACTAGCGGGGCCTACGAGCAGTACTTC
NA	NA	TRBJ1-3	TRBV7-3	CASTVSSGNTIYF	TGTGCCAGCACCGTTTCCTCTGGAAACACCATATATTTT
NA	NA	TRBJ1-1	TRBV7-2	CASSLSQGNKNTEAFF	TGTGCCAGCAGCCTGTCACAGGGTAATAAGAACACTGAAGCTTTCTTT